This T cell receptor beta chain was obtained from a study of blood T cell repertoires in COVID-19. Looking at the study overall: The United States, Italy and Spain provided the acute and convalescent COVID-19 samples. T cells, B-cell-depleted T cells, or PBMCs provided the cDNA or gDNA that served as material.

The authors' processing: Amplification from reference gene primers served as the basis for estimated nucleated cell counts. Clones were read by immunoSEQ multiplex PCR, and TCRdb kept only the in-frame ones, dropping some. D and trimming come from the DNA, and the V and J calls and clone size come from that table. The repertoire holds some 240,000 clones, around 86% seen once, with over 10% in the top ten. Trimming removed 6 bases from V and 4 bases from J; junction bases left unmatched: 9. The CDR3 is 16 residues long. From germline, CDR1 is MNHEY and CDR2 SMNVEV (reference sequence). The sample consisted of peripheral blood. This chain joins TRBV27 and TRBJ2-3; 11 positions match TRBD2. This clonotype originated in an older woman with active or convalescent COVID-19. The CDR3 spells CASRTLAGGLSDTQYF. Here the CDR3 DNA reads TGTGCCAGCAGAACTTTAGCGGGGGGGCTTTCAGATACGCAGTATTTT.